This TCR beta chain was sequenced during a study of T cells expressing NK-cell markers. One entry per CDR3 protein, without DNA, is what TCRdb gives after re-calling the 5' RACE reads. This sample's table has about 120,000 distinct CDR3 sequences. This CDR3 has 16 residues. The sequence came from a woman aged 18 to 75 in good health. This sequence joins TRBV21-1 and TRBJ2-7; TCRdb picks TRBD1, but there is no DNA to check that call. TRBV21-1 is a pseudogene segment. The sample consisted of blood T cells: a sorted CD56 or NKG2C T cell subset, CD4+ or CD8+ T cells, or bulk PBMC T cells (not recorded which). This chain's CDR3 is CASSKARERLSYEQYF.